The rows below give T cell receptor beta chains drawn from one sample of a study of metastatic and nonmetastatic thyroid tumors. TCRdb re-called the PCR reads with MiXCR. This table holds just under 4,000 clones, roughly a fifth found once. Sequenced sample: tumor tissue. Receptors originate from a male donor with papillary thyroid cancer or a benign thyroid nodule (not recorded which). Some clones in this sample may be carry-over from other donors' samples. Both conserved end residues are part of each CDR3. The order of the fields is clone size, V gene, J gene, D gene, CDR3 protein, CDR3 DNA. A D gene is named only where the DNA matches it firmly. The size field is filled for only some rows; it gives once, few, many or a size class.

.	TRBV4-1	TRBJ2-2	.	CASSDDSTNTGELFF	TGCGCCAGCAGCGATGACAGTACGAACACCGGGGAGCTGTTTTTT
few	TRBV29-1	TRBJ1-2	.	CNIASGTANYGYTF	TGCAACATAGCCTCCGGGACGGCTAACTATGGCTACACCTTC
medium-sized	TRBV10-3	TRBJ1-1	TRBD1	CAISEPPLQGWGTEAFF	TGTGCCATCAGTGAGCCCCCGCTACAGGGGTGGGGCACTGAAGCTTTCTTT
many	TRBV30	TRBJ1-3	.	CAWSLGGGNTIYF	TGTGCCTGGAGTCTCGGCGGTGGAAACACCATATATTTT
few	TRBV27	TRBJ2-2	TRBD1	CASSLMSSGQGHGELFF	TGTGCCAGCAGTTTGATGTCGTCGGGACAGGGACACGGGGAGCTGTTTTTT
medium-sized	TRBV7-2	TRBJ1-6	.	CASSLALGVTGDSPLHF	TGTGCCAGCAGCTTAGCCCTAGGAGTTACTGGAGATTCACCCCTCCACTTT
.	TRBV6-1	TRBJ2-1	.	CATKGIGNEQFF	TGTGCCACGAAAGGGATCGGCAATGAGCAGTTCTTC
.	TRBV9	TRBJ1-1	.	CASSPSGGVGTEAFF	TGTGCCAGCAGCCCTAGTGGGGGAGTGGGCACTGAAGCTTTCTTT
.	TRBV4-3	TRBJ2-2	.	CASSQEYVNTGELFF	TGCGCCAGCAGCCAAGAGTATGTGAACACCGGGGAGCTGTTTTTT
.	TRBV6-1	TRBJ2-7	.	CASSEVVAESSYEQYF	TGTGCAAGCAGTGAAGTTGTTGCCGAGTCGTCCTACGAGCAGTACTTC
few	TRBV6-1	TRBJ2-2	TRBD1	CASSEVRGRRYGDLFF	TGTGCCAGCAGTGAAGTTAGGGGGCGGCGATACGGGGATCTGTTTTTT
.	TRBV10-3	TRBJ2-7	TRBD2	CAISEGTSGEYEQYF	TGTGCCATCAGTGAGGGGACTAGCGGAGAGTACGAGCAGTACTTC
medium-sized	TRBV7-9	TRBJ1-1	.	CASSPRQSTEAFF	TGTGCCAGCAGCCCCCGACAGAGCACTGAAGCTTTCTTT
few	TRBV6-4	TRBJ2-6	.	CASSYETGSGASVLTF	TGTGCCAGCAGTTATGAGACAGGATCTGGGGCCAGCGTCCTGACTTTC
few	TRBV28	TRBJ2-7	.	CASRPSSSYEQYF	TGTGCCAGCAGACCCTCCAGCTCCTACGAGCAGTACTTC
.	TRBV10-1	TRBJ2-7	TRBD1	CASSEIRTGGLLDF	TGCGCCAGCAGTGAGATCAGGACAGGGGGCCTCTTGGACTTC
few	TRBV28	TRBJ2-7	.	CASSLSLGEGFYEQYF	TGTGCCAGCAGTTTGTCACTCGGAGAAGGGTTCTACGAGCAGTACTTC